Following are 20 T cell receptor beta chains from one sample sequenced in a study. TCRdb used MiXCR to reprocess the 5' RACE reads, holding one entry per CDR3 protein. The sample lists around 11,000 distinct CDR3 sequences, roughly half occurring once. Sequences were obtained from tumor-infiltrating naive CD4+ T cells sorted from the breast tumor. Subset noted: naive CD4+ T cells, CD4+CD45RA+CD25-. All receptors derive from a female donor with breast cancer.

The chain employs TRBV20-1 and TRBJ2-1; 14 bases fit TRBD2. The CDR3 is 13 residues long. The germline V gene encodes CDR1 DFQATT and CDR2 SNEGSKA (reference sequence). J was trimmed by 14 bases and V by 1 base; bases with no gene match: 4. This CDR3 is CSARAGTSGGKFF. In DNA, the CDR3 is TGCAGTGCTAGAGCTGGGACTAGCGGGGGCAAGTTCTTC.

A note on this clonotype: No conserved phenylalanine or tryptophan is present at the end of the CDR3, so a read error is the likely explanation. The DNA of the CDR3 is TGTGCCAGCAGTTCTGGAACAGGGTGGGATGGCTACACCTCC. Its translation is CASSSGTGWDGYTS. The chain recombines TRBV6-5 with TRBJ1-2; weak D call: TRBD1 (6 bases). CDR1 is MNHEY, CDR2 SVGAGI, per germline. The CDR3 is 14 amino acids. V gave up 4 bases and J gave up 6 bases, with 15 bases separating them.

CDR3 region: CASSLRGETQYF. CDR3 nucleotide sequence: TGTGCCAGCAGCTTACGGGGAGAGACCCAGTACTTC. The chain recombines TRBV7-2 with TRBJ2-5; D might be TRBD2 (5 bases). Per the germline V gene, CDR1 is SGHTA and CDR2 is FQGNSA. Trimming cost V 2 bases and J 4 bases, with 5 bases left between them. CDR3 length: 12 amino acids. Supplemented by reference TRBV7-2 and TRBJ2-5, the full variable domain reads GAGVSQSPSNKVTEKGKDVELRCDPISGHTALYWYRQSLGQGLEFLIYFQGNSAPDKSGLPSDRFSAERTGGSVSTLTIQRTQQEDSAVYLCASSLRGETQYFGPGTRLLVL.

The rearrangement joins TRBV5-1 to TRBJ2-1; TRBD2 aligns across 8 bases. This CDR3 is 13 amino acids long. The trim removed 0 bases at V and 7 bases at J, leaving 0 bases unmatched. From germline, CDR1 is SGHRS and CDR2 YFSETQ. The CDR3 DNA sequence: TGCGCCAGCAGCTTGGCTAGCGGGAATGAGCAGTTCTTC. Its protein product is CASSLASGNEQFF. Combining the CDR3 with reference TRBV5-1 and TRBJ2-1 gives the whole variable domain KAGVTQTPRYLIKTRGQQVTLSCSPISGHRSVSWYQQTPGQGLQFLFEYFSETQRNKGNFPGRFSGRQFSNSRSEMNVSTLELGDSALYLCASSLASGNEQFFGPGTRLTVL.

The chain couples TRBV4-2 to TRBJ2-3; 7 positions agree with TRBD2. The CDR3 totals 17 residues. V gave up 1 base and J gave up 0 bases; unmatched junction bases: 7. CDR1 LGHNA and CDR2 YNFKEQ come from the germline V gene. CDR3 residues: CASSQGSSGTSTDTQYF. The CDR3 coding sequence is TGTGCCAGCAGCCAAGGGTCTAGCGGTACTAGCACAGATACGCAGTATTTT.

The CDR3 sequence: CASSLGLAGVYNEQFF. The CDR3 DNA follows: TGTGCCAGCTCGCTCGGACTAGCGGGAGTCTACAATGAGCAGTTCTTC. This chain joins TRBV18 and TRBJ2-1; 13 nucleotides align to TRBD2. Germline CDR1 reads KGHSH; CDR2 reads LQKENI. This CDR3 is built from 16 residues. Losses at the gene ends were 6 bases for V and 3 bases for J; bases not matched to a gene: 5.

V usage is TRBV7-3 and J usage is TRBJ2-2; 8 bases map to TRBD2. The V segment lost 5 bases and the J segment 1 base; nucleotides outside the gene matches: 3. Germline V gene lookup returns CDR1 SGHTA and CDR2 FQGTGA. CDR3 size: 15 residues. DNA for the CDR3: TGTGCCAGCAGCAAGACTAGCGTGAACACCGGGGAGCTGTTTTTT. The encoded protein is CASSKTSVNTGELFF.

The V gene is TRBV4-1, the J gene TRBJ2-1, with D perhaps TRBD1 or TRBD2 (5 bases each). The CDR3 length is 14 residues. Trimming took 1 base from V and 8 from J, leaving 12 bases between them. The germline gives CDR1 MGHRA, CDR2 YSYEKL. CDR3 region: CASSQGWGWDEQFF. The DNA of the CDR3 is TGCGCCAGCAGCCAAGGCTGGGGGTGGGATGAGCAGTTCTTC.

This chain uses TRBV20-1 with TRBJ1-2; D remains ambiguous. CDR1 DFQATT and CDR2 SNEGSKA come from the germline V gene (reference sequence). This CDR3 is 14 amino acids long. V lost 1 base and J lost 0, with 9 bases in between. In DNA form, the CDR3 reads TGCAGTGCTAGAGTGCCGGTTTCTAACTATGGCTACACCTTC. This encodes CSARVPVSNYGYTF.

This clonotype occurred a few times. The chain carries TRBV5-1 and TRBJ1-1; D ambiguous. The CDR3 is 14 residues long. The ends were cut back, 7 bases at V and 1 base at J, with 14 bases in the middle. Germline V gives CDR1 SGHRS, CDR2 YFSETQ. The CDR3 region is CASSRVSGNTEAFF. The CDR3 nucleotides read TGCGCCAGCTCACGGGTGTCGGGGAACACTGAAGCTTTCTTT.

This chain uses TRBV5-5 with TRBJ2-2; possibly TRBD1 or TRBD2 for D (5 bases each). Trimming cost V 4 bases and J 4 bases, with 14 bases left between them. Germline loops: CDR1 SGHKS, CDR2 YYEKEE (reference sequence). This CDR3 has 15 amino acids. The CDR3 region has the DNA TGTGCCAGCAGCGGCAGGGAGTTGGGCACCGGGGAGCTGTTTTTT. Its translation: CASSGRELGTGELFF. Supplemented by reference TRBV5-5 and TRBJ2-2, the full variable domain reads DAGVTQSPTHLIKTRGQQVTLRCSPISGHKSVSWYQQVLGQGPQFIFQYYEKEERGRGNFPDRFSARQFPNYSSELNVNALLLGDSALYLCASSGRELGTGELFFGEGSRLTVL.

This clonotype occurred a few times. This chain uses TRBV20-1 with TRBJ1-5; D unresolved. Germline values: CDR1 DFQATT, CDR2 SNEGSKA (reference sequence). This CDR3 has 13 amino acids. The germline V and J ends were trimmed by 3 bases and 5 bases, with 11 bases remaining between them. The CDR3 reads CSARQSPDQPQHF. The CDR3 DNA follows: TGCAGTGCTAGGCAGAGTCCAGATCAGCCCCAGCATTTT.

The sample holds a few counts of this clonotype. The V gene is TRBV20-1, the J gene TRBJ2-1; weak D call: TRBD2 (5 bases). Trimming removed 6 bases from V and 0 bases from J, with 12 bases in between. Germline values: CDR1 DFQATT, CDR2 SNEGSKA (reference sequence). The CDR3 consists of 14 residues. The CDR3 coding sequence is TGCAGTGCCGTAAGAACTAGCTCCTACAATGAGCAGTTCTTC. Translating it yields CSAVRTSSYNEQFF.

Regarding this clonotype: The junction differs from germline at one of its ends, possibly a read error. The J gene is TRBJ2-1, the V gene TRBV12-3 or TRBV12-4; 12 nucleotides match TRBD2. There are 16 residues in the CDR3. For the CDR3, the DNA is TGTGCCAGCAGTTTGAGGACTAGCGGGGCCCACAATGAGCGGTTCTTC. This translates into CASSLRTSGAHNERFF.

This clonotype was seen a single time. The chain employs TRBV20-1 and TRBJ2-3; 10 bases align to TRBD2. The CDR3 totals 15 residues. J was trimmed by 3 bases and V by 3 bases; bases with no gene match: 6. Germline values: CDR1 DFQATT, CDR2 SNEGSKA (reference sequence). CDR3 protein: CSARGLAGATDTQYF. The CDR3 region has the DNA TGCAGTGCTAGGGGGCTAGCGGGAGCAACAGATACGCAGTATTTT.

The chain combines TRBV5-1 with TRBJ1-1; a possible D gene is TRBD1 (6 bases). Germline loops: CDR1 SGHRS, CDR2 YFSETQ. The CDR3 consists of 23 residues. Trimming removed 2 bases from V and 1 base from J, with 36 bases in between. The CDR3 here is CASSLPVGHQHHTHTSRNTEAFF. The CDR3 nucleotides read TGCGCCAGCAGCTTACCTGTGGGACATCAACACCATACCCACACATCGCGGAACACTGAAGCTTTCTTT. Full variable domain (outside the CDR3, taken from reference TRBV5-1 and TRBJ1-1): KAGVTQTPRYLIKTRGQQVTLSCSPISGHRSVSWYQQTPGQGLQFLFEYFSETQRNKGNFPGRFSGRQFSNSRSEMNVSTLELGDSALYLCASSLPVGHQHHTHTSRNTEAFFGQGTRLTVV.

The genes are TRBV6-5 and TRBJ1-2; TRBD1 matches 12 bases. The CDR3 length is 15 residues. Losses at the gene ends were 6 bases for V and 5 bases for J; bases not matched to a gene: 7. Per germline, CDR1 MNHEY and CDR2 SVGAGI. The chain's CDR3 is CASRPGQGARYGYTF. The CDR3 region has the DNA TGTGCCAGCAGACCGGGACAGGGGGCGCGGTATGGCTACACCTTC.

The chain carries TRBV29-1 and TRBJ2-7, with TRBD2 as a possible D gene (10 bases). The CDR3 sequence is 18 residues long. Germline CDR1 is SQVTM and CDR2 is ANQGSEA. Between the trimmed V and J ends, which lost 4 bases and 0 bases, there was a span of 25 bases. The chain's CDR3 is CSVVGDRELAGASYEQYV. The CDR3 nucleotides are TGCAGCGTTGTTGGGGACAGGGAGCTAGCGGGAGCCTCCTACGAGCAGTACGTC.

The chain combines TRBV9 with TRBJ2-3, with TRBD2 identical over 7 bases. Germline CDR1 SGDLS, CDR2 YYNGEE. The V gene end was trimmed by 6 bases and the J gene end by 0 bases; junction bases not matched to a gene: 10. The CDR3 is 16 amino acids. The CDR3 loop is CASNPRGDPSTDTQYF. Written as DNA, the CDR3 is TGTGCCAGCAACCCCCGGGGGGACCCAAGCACAGATACGCAGTATTTT. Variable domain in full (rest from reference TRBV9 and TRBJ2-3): DSGVTQTPKHLITATGQRVTLRCSPRSGDLSVYWYQQSLDQGLQFLIQYYNGEERAKGNILERFSAQQFPDLHSELNLSSLELGDSALYFCASNPRGDPSTDTQYFGPGTRLTVL.

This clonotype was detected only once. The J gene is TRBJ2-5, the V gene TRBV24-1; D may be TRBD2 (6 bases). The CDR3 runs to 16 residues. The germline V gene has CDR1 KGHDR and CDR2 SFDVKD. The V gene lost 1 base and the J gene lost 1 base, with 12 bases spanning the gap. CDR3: CATSDFSSGVQETQYF. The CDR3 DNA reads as TGTGCCACCAGTGATTTCAGTTCGGGAGTCCAAGAGACCCAGTACTTC.